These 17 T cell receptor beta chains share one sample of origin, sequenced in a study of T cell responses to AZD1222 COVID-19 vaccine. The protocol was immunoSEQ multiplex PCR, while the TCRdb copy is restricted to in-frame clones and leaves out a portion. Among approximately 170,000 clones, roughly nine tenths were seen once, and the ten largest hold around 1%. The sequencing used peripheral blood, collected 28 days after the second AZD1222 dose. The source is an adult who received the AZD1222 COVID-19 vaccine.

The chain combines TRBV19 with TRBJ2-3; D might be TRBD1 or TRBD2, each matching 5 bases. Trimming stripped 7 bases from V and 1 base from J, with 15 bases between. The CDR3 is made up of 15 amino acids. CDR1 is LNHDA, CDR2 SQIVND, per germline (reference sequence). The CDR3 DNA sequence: TGTGCCAGTAAGACGACGGGGACCCGCACAGATACGCAGTATTTT. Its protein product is CASKTTGTRTDTQYF.

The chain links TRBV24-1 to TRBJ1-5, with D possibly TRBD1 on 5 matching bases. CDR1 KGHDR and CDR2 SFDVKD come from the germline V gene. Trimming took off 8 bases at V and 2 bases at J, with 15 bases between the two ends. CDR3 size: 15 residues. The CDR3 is CATTGAGEGNQPQHF. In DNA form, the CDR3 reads TGTGCCACCACTGGAGCGGGGGAAGGCAATCAGCCCCAGCATTTT.

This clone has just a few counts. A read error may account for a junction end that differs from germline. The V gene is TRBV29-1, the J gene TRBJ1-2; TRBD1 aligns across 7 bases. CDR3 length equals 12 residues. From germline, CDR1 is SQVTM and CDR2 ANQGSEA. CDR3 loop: CSVEGDSYGYTF. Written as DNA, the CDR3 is TGCAGCGTCGAAGGGGACAGCTATGGCTACACCTTC.

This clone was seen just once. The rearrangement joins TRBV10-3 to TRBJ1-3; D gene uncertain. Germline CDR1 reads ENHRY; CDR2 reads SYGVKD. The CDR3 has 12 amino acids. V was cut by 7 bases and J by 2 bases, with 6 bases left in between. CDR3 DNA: TGTGCCATCAAATCGGCTGGAAACACCATATATTTT. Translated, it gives CAIKSAGNTIYF.

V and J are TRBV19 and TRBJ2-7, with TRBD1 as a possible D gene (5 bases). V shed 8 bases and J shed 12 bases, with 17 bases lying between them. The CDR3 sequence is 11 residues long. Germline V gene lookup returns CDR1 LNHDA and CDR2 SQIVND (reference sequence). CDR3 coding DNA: TGTGCCAGTTTCCCCCCCCACCAGGGGTACTTC. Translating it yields CASFPPHQGYF. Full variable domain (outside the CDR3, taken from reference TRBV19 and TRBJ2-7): DGGITQSPKYLFRKEGQNVTLSCEQNLNHDAMYWYRQDPGQGLRLIYYSQIVNDFQKGDIAEGYSVSREKKESFPLTVTSAQKNPTAFYLCASFPPHQGYFGPGTRLTVT.

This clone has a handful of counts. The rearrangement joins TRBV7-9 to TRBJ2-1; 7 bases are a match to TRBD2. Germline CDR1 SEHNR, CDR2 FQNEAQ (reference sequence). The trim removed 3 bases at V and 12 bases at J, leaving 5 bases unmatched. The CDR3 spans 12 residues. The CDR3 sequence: CASSFPGGRQFF. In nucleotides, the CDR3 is TGTGCCAGCAGCTTCCCCGGCGGGAGGCAGTTCTTC.

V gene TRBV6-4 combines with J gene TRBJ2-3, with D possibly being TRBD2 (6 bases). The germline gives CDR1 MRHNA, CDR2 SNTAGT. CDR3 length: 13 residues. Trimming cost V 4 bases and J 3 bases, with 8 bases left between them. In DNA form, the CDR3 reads TGTGCCAGCAGTGTCCGGGGGACAGATACGCAGTATTTT. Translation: CASSVRGTDTQYF.

The CDR3 DNA follows: TGTGCCAGTAATCCAACCGCAGGGTTTCCCTACGAGCAGTACTTC. Its translation is CASNPTAGFPYEQYF. The chain joins TRBV19 to TRBJ2-7, with a possible D match to TRBD1 (5 bases). CDR3 length: 15 residues. CDR1 is LNHDA and CDR2 is SQIVND in the germline V gene (reference sequence). Trimming removed 7 bases from V and 2 bases from J, with 18 bases in between.

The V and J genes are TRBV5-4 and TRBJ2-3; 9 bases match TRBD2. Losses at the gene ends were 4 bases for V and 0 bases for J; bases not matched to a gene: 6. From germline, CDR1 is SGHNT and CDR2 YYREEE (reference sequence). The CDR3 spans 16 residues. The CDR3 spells CASSARLAVSTDTQYF. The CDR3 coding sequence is TGTGCCAGCAGCGCCCGACTAGCGGTTAGCACAGATACGCAGTATTTT.

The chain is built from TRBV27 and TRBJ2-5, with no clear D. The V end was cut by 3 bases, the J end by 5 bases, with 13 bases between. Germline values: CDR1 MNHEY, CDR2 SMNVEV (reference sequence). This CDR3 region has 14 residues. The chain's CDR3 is CASSLKPHGETQYF. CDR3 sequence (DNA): TGTGCCAGCAGTTTGAAACCGCACGGGGAGACCCAGTACTTC.

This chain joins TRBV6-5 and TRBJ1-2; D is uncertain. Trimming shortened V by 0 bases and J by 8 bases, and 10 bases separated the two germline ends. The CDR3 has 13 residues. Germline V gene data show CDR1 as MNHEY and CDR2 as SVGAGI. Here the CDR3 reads CASSYSAGSGYTF. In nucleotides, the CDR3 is TGTGCCAGCAGTTACTCGGCGGGGAGCGGCTACACCTTC.

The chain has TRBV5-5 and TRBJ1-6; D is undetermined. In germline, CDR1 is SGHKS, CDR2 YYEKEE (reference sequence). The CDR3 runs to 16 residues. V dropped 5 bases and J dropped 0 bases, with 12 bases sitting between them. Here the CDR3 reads CASRPSGSSYNSPLHF. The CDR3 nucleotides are TGTGCCAGCAGGCCGTCAGGCAGCTCCTATAATTCACCCCTCCACTTT.

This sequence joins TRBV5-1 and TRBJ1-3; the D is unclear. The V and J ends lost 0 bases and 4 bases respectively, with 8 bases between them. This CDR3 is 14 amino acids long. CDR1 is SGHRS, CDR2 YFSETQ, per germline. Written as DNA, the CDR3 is TGCGCCAGCAGCTTGGAAAGCCCCGGAAACACCATATATTTT. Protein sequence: CASSLESPGNTIYF.

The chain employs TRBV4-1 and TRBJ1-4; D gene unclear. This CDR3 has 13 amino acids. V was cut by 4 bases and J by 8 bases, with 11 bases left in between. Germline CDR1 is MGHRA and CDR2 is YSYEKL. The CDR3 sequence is CASSLGLGEKLFF. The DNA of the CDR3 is TGCGCCAGCAGCCTAGGACTAGGGGAAAAACTGTTTTTT.

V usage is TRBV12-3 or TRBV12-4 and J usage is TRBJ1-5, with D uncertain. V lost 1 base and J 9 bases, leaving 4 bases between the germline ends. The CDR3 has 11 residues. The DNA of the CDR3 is TGTGCCAGCAGTTTAGGAGGGCCCCAGCATTTT. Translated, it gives CASSLGGPQHF.

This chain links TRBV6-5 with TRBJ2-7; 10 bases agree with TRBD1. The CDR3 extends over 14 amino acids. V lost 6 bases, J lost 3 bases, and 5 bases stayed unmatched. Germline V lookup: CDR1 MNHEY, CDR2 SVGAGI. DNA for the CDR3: TGTGCCAGCAGACAAAGGACAGGGGGCTACGAGCAGTACTTC. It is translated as CASRQRTGGYEQYF.

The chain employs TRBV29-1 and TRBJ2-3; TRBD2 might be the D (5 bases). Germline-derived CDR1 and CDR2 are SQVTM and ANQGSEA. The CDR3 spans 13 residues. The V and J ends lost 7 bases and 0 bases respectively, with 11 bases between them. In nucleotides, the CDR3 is TGCAGCGGGACTCAGATTAGCACAGATACGCAGTATTTT. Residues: CSGTQISTDTQYF.